A single sample is the source of the 26 T cell receptor beta chains below, sequenced in a study of T-cell reconstitution after alpha-beta-depleted transplantation in children. TCRbeta library preparation incorporated unique molecular identifiers. MiXCR was run by TCRdb on the PCR reads, yielding one entry per CDR3 protein. The table lists hundreds of thousands of distinct CDR3 sequences, roughly 10% of them singletons. This material consisted of PBMCs, taken before TCRalphabeta/CD19-depleted stem cell transplant. These receptors came from a child aged 2-15 years with inherited bone marrow failure, due to receive a stem cell transplant.

In its sample, this clonotype was seen many times. CDR3 sequence reads: CASSSGQGTEAFF. CDR3 sequence (DNA): TGTGCCAGCAGCTCAGGACAGGGCACTGAAGCTTTCTTT. This chain uses TRBV7-6 with TRBJ1-1; 8 bases match TRBD1. The CDR3 totals 13 residues. V trimming: 4 bases; J trimming: 4 bases; junction bases outside the gene matches: 2. Germline V CDR1 and CDR2: SGHVS, FNYEAQ.

This clonotype has a count of ten or more. This chain joins TRBV14 and TRBJ2-2, with D hard to call. This CDR3 is 13 amino acids long. Germline V gene data show CDR1 as SGHDN and CDR2 as FVKESK. The V and J ends lost 3 bases and 7 bases respectively, with 9 bases between them. CDR3 residues: CASSQSWGGELFF. The CDR3 region has the DNA TGTGCCAGCAGCCAGTCGTGGGGCGGGGAGCTGTTTTTT.

The gene calls are TRBV6-2 or TRBV6-3 and TRBJ2-1; tentative D call: TRBD1 (6 bases). CDR3 size: 13 residues. The V gene lost 7 bases and the J gene lost 8 bases, with 15 bases spanning the gap. CDR1 MNHEY and CDR2 SVGEGT come from the germline V gene. The CDR3 region is CASNTPHRDEQFF. The CDR3 DNA is TGTGCCAGCAATACGCCCCACAGGGATGAGCAGTTCTTC.

Many counts were recorded for this clonotype. The CDR3 DNA is TGCGCCAGCAGCCAAGTGTTGCGGGCAGCAAAAGGAAACGAGCAGTACTTC. Its translation is CASSQVLRAAKGNEQYF. V is TRBV4-3 and J is TRBJ2-7, with D maybe TRBD2 (5 bases). Between the trimmed V and J ends, which lost 1 base and 5 bases, there was a span of 21 bases. The CDR3 is 17 amino acids. Per the germline V gene, CDR1 is LGHNA and CDR2 is YSLEER.

This clonotype was observed at least ten times. The rearrangement uses TRBV20-1 and TRBJ2-2, with TRBD2 matching 10 bases. This CDR3 region has 14 residues. Losses at the gene ends were 3 bases for V and 7 bases for J; bases not matched to a gene: 5. Germline V gene data show CDR1 as DFQATT and CDR2 as SNEGSKA (reference sequence). CDR3 sequence (DNA): TGCAGTGCTAGGGGACTAGCGATAGGCGGGGAGCTGTTTTTT. Protein: CSARGLAIGGELFF.

This clonotype was observed many times. The chain is built from TRBV7-2 and TRBJ2-1; 12 bases align to TRBD1. This CDR3 contains 17 residues. In germline, CDR1 is SGHTA, CDR2 FQGNSA. J gave up 6 bases and V 6 bases, and 12 bases lay outside the gene matches. CDR3 nucleotides: TGTGCCAGCAGGCCCTGGGGTTTGGGACAGGGGGCCAATGAGCAGTTCTTC. Translation gives CASRPWGLGQGANEQFF.

This clonotype was counted between two and nine times. CDR3 loop: CSATLWREANEQYF. The CDR3 DNA follows: TGCAGTGCTACTCTCTGGCGGGAGGCCAACGAGCAGTACTTC. The chain uses TRBV20-1 and TRBJ2-7; 8 nucleotides align to TRBD2. Germline V gives CDR1 DFQATT, CDR2 SNEGSKA (reference sequence). CDR3 length: 14 amino acids. The junction had 10 bases not matched to a gene; V was cut back by 4 bases and J by 5 bases.

This clonotype has ten or more counts. This rearrangement joins TRBV11-2 to TRBJ2-7, with 9 bases fitting TRBD2. Per the germline V gene, CDR1 is SGHAT and CDR2 is FQNNGV. Germline trimming cut 2 bases from V and 2 bases from J; bases unmatched to any gene: 16. This CDR3 region has 19 residues. The CDR3 DNA reads as TGTGCCAGCAGCTTACGTCCGATAGATGCCCGACTAGCGGCCTACGAGCAGTACTTC. Encoded protein: CASSLRPIDARLAAYEQYF.

This clonotype was picked up many times. The chain links TRBV7-2 to TRBJ1-3; D is uncertain. This CDR3 contains 14 residues. Germline V lookup: CDR1 SGHTA, CDR2 FQGNSA. With 5 bases removed from V and 0 bases from J, the gap between germline ends came to 8 bases. This CDR3 is CASSPLSSGNTIYF. The CDR3 coding sequence is TGTGCCAGCAGCCCCCTAAGCTCTGGAAACACCATATATTTT. The full variable domain, its missing parts supplied by reference TRBV7-2 and TRBJ1-3, is GAGVSQSPSNKVTEKGKDVELRCDPISGHTALYWYRQSLGQGLEFLIYFQGNSAPDKSGLPSDRFSAERTGGSVSTLTIQRTQQEDSAVYLCASSPLSSGNTIYFGEGSWLTVV.

This clonotype was counted at least ten times. Here the CDR3 reads CSVDPRGQGEQYF. In DNA, the CDR3 is TGCAGCGTAGACCCAAGGGGGCAGGGCGAGCAGTACTTC. This rearrangement joins TRBV29-1 to TRBJ2-7; TRBD1 aligns across 7 bases. The CDR3 has 13 residues. CDR1 is SQVTM and CDR2 is ANQGSEA in the germline V gene. With 6 bases clipped from V and 6 bases from J, the junction kept 11 bases outside the gene matches.

Ten or more counts support this clonotype. This chain connects TRBV3-1 to TRBJ2-1, with D perhaps TRBD1 or TRBD2 (5 bases each). The V gene lost 0 bases and the J gene lost 15 bases, with 15 bases spanning the gap. The CDR3 runs 13 residues. Germline CDR1 is LGHDT and CDR2 is YNNKEL (reference sequence). This CDR3 is CASSQDVRDPTFF. The CDR3 DNA reads TGTGCCAGCAGCCAAGACGTAAGGGACCCGACGTTCTTC.

This clonotype was seen at least ten times. CDR3 DNA sequence: TGCAGCGTTGAAGTAGGGACCAATTCCTATTACACCGGGGAGCTGTTTTTT. Its translation: CSVEVGTNSYYTGELFF. The chain is built from TRBV29-1 and TRBJ2-2; D assignment may be TRBD1 or TRBD2 (5 bases each). The CDR3 spans 17 residues. The germline gives CDR1 SQVTM, CDR2 ANQGSEA. With 1 base removed from V and 3 bases from J, the gap between germline ends came to 18 bases.

There are many counts of this clonotype. The chain is built from TRBV7-8 and TRBJ1-4; D unresolved. The CDR3 runs to 15 residues. The V and J ends lost 3 bases and 0 bases respectively, with 8 bases between them. Germline assignment: CDR1 SGHVS and CDR2 FQNEAQ. Here the CDR3 DNA reads TGTGCCAGCAGCTTTAGCATAGCAACTAATGAAAAACTGTTTTTT. It encodes CASSFSIATNEKLFF.

This clonotype was counted at least ten times. The CDR3 here is CASSDPLRRRQGGTEAFF. The CDR3 DNA reads as TGCGCCAGCAGTGATCCCCTGAGGAGGAGACAGGGTGGGACTGAAGCTTTCTTT. The chain combines TRBV10-2 with TRBJ1-1; 7 nucleotides line up with TRBD1. CDR3 length equals 18 residues. Trimming removed 3 bases from V and 5 bases from J; junction bases left unmatched: 18. Germline loops: CDR1 WSHSY, CDR2 SAAADI.

This clonotype was recorded many times. This chain uses TRBV5-1 with TRBJ1-2, with TRBD1 matching over 9 bases. V shed 5 bases, J shed 4 bases, and the junction held 18 bases outside the gene matches. The CDR3 length is 18 residues. Germline CDR1 is SGHRS and CDR2 is YFSETQ. The CDR3 nucleotides read TGCGCCAGCAGAAGCGGGACAGGGAAACGCCATCCCTTCTATGGCTACACCTTC. The encoded protein is CASRSGTGKRHPFYGYTF.

V is TRBV6-1 and J is TRBJ2-7; TRBD1 or TRBD2 may be the D gene (7 bases each). Germline CDR1 and CDR2: MNHNS and SASEGT. This CDR3 region has 17 residues. Trimming took 6 bases from V and 0 from J, leaving 21 bases between them. CDR3 amino acids: CASSATRGGLRSYEQYF. CDR3 DNA sequence: TGTGCCAGCAGCGCGACCAGGGGGGGACTCCGCTCCTACGAGCAGTACTTC.

This clonotype was detected a few times. The V gene is TRBV29-1, the J gene TRBJ1-1; no reliable D call. The CDR3 is 13 amino acids. Trimming removed 7 bases at V and 10 bases at J, with 22 bases between. Germline lookup yields CDR1 SQVTM and CDR2 ANQGSEA. The CDR3 DNA sequence: TGCAGCGCCGAAGGGATCGGCTCTCCGCTAGCTTTCTTT. Protein product: CSAEGIGSPLAFF. The whole variable domain, filled in from reference TRBV29-1 and TRBJ1-1, reads SAVISQKPSRDICQRGTSLTIQCQVDSQVTMMFWYRQQPGQSLTLIATANQGSEATYESGFVIDKFPISRPNLTFSTLTVSNMSPEDSSIYLCSAEGIGSPLAFFGQGTRLTVV.

This clonotype was recorded at least ten times. The rearrangement uses TRBV7-9 and TRBJ1-5, with D unclear. Germline V gives CDR1 SEHNR, CDR2 FQNEAQ (reference sequence). The CDR3 spans 15 residues. The V gene lost 1 base and the J gene lost 5 bases, with 12 bases spanning the gap. CDR3 sequence (DNA): TGTGCCAGCAGCTTAGGATGGGGAAGGGATCAGCCCCAGCATTTT. It codes for CASSLGWGRDQPQHF. Full variable domain (remainder filled in from reference TRBV7-9 and TRBJ1-5): DTGVSQNPRHKITKRGQNVTFRCDPISEHNRLYWYRQTLGQGPEFLTYFQNEAQLEKSRLLSDRFSAERPKGSFSTLEIQRTEQGDSAMYLCASSLGWGRDQPQHFGDGTRLSIL.

This clonotype was seen at least ten times. This sequence joins TRBV18 and TRBJ2-1; TRBD1 matches 8 bases. The length of the CDR3 is 14 residues. V trimming: 2 bases; J trimming: 5 bases; junction bases outside the gene matches: 2. Germline V gene sequence: CDR1 KGHSH, CDR2 LQKENI. CDR3 sequence (DNA): TGTGCCAGCTCACCAATACAGGGGGACAATGAGCAGTTCTTC. Its protein product is CASSPIQGDNEQFF.

The table lists this clonotype with a few counts. CDR3 protein: CASSTGGRALIDTQYF. Here the CDR3 DNA reads TGTGCCAGTAGTACGGGCGGGAGGGCCCTTATCGATACGCAGTATTTT. The chain is built from TRBV19 and TRBJ2-3, with TRBD2 matching over 9 bases. The CDR3 spans 16 residues. V trimming: 4 bases; J trimming: 6 bases; junction bases outside the gene matches: 11. Germline assignment: CDR1 LNHDA and CDR2 SQIVND (reference sequence). The full variable domain, completed using reference TRBV19 and TRBJ2-3, is DGGITQSPKYLFRKEGQNVTLSCEQNLNHDAMYWYRQDPGQGLRLIYYSQIVNDFQKGDIAEGYSVSREKKESFPLTVTSAQKNPTAFYLCASSTGGRALIDTQYFGPGTRLTVL.

This clonotype was seen many times. The chain recombines TRBV11-2 with TRBJ1-1; tentatively, D is TRBD1 (5 bases). CDR3 length: 14 amino acids. The V end lost 5 bases, the J end lost 1 base, and 11 bases lay between the germline ends. The germline V gene encodes CDR1 SGHAT and CDR2 FQNNGV. In nucleotides, the CDR3 is TGTGCCAGCAGCCCGGACACGAGGAACACTGAAGCTTTCTTT. As protein: CASSPDTRNTEAFF.

This clonotype has at least ten counts. The junction and the germline gene differ at one end; a read error may be behind it. The chain employs TRBV28 and TRBJ2-7, with TRBD1 matching 8 bases. This CDR3 comprises 12 residues. Germline assignment: CDR1 MDHEN and CDR2 SYDVKM. CDR3: CASSPDRGREEF. In DNA form, the CDR3 reads TGTGCCAGCAGCCCCGACAGGGGAAGAGAGGAGTTC.

This clonotype was detected ten times or more. The rearrangement joins TRBV6-5 to TRBJ2-3; D might be TRBD1 (5 bases). Per the germline V gene, CDR1 is MNHEY and CDR2 is SVGAGI. This CDR3 is 14 amino acids long. Trimming removed 4 bases at V and 0 bases at J, with 8 bases between. Written as DNA, the CDR3 is TGTGCCAGCAGTTTGACAGTTAGCACAGATACGCAGTATTTT. This translates into CASSLTVSTDTQYF.

This clonotype was seen only a few times. V gene TRBV7-9 combines with J gene TRBJ2-7; D uncertain. This CDR3 region has 16 residues. Germline V gene data show CDR1 as SEHNR and CDR2 as FQNEAQ (reference sequence). The V end was cut by 5 bases, the J end by 0 bases, with 17 bases between. CDR3 protein: CASSARLAPSSYEQYF. The CDR3 nucleotides are TGTGCCAGCAGCGCCCGACTCGCCCCAAGCTCCTACGAGCAGTACTTC. The variable domain in full, completed from reference TRBV7-9 and TRBJ2-7, reads DTGVSQNPRHKITKRGQNVTFRCDPISEHNRLYWYRQTLGQGPEFLTYFQNEAQLEKSRLLSDRFSAERPKGSFSTLEIQRTEQGDSAMYLCASSARLAPSSYEQYFGPGTRLTVT.

About this clonotype itself: This could be a read error, since a much larger clone is one nucleotide away. This sequence joins TRBV19 and TRBJ2-7; no reliable D call. CDR3 size: 15 residues. V gave up 3 bases and J gave up 3 bases, with 15 bases separating them. Per the germline V gene, CDR1 is LNHDA and CDR2 is SQIVND (reference sequence). The CDR3 DNA is TGTGCCAGTAGTATCCGGCTAGAGTACCGCTACGAGCAGTACTTC. Its protein product is CASSIRLEYRYEQYF.

This chain links TRBV28 with TRBJ1-1; 10 nucleotides line up with TRBD1. The CDR3 runs to 14 residues. CDR1 is MDHEN, CDR2 SYDVKM, per germline. V shed 6 bases and J 7 bases; nucleotides not matched to a gene: 8. CDR3 nucleotide sequence: TGTGCCAGCAGCCATCGGGGACAGGGGTTTGAAGCTTTCTTT. It yields the protein CASSHRGQGFEAFF.